This T cell receptor beta chain was sequenced during a study of T cells expressing NK-cell markers. Study at large: The authors sequenced eight donors, of whom seven were HCMV-seropositive and one was seronegative.

The CDR3 runs to 13 residues. CDR1 SQVTM and CDR2 ANQGSEA come from the germline V gene. TCRdb re-called the 5' RACE reads and shows each CDR3 protein once, DNA omitted. This sample's clone table lists approximately 150,000 distinct CDR3 sequences. The sample was blood T cells: a sorted CD56 or NKG2C T cell subset, CD4+ or CD8+ T cells, or bulk PBMC T cells (not recorded which). The chain couples TRBV29-1 to TRBJ2-3. This receptor was taken from a woman aged 18 to 75 in good health. CDR3 in amino acids: CSVGDRHTDTQYF.